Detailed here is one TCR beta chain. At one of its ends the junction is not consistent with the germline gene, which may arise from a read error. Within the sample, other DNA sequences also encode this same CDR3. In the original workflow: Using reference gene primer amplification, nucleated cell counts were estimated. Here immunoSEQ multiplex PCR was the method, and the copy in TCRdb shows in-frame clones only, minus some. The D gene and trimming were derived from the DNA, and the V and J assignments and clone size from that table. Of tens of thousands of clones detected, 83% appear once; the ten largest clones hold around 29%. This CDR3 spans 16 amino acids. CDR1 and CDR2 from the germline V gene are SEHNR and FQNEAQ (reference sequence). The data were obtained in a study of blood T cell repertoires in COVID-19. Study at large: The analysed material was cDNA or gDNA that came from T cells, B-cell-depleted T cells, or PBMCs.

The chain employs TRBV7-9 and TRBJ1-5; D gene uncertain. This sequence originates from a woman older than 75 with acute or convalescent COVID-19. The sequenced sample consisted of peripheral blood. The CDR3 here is CASSLAGGLGNQPQHF. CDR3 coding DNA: TGTGCCAGCAGCCTAGCAGGAGGCTTAGGCAATCAGCCCCAGCATTTT.